These 20 T cell receptor beta chains originate from one sample sequenced in a study of cytomegalovirus exposure and HLA in healthy donors. The PCR made use of 60 Vbeta and 13 Jbeta primers. Clones were read by immunoSEQ multiplex PCR, and TCRdb kept only the in-frame ones, dropping some. Of roughly 100,000 clones in the sample, roughly three quarters were seen once. Sequencing was carried out using PBMCs. The receptors derive from a male donor in good health and CMV-seronegative.

The chain carries TRBV2 and TRBJ2-5, with D unresolved. This CDR3 spans 12 amino acids. Germline V gives CDR1 SNHLY, CDR2 FYNNEI. Trimming removed 3 bases from V and 4 bases from J, with 6 bases in between. CDR3 sequence (DNA): TGTGCCAGCAGTGAGGAGCCAGAGACCCAGTACTTC. Residues: CASSEEPETQYF.

The rearrangement links TRBV7-9 to TRBJ1-2; D ambiguous. Germline V gene data show CDR1 as SEHNR and CDR2 as FQNEAQ (reference sequence). V lost 1 base and J 6 bases, leaving 18 bases between the germline ends. The CDR3 loop spans 16 amino acids. As DNA, the CDR3 is TGTGCCAGCAGCTTAGATATTGAGCGGGGTGCTGATGGCTACACCTTC. Amino acids: CASSLDIERGADGYTF.

The rearrangement uses TRBV18 and TRBJ1-1; TRBD1 might be the D (5 bases). The CDR3 is 13 amino acids. Per germline, CDR1 KGHSH and CDR2 LQKENI. Trimming stripped 6 bases from V and 1 base from J, with 9 bases between. CDR3 DNA: TGTGCCAGCTCCTACCAGGGGAACACTGAAGCTTTCTTT. Protein product: CASSYQGNTEAFF.

The chain joins TRBV27 to TRBJ2-7, with 7 positions matching TRBD2. J lost 3 bases, V lost 8 bases, and 10 bases had no gene match. The CDR3 is 14 residues long. Germline V CDR1 and CDR2: MNHEY, SMNVEV (reference sequence). The CDR3 DNA is TGTGCCAGCGCCCATGGAACTAGCGTCTACGAGCAGTACTTC. This gives the protein CASAHGTSVYEQYF.

The chain couples TRBV13 to TRBJ2-3, with 9 bases identical to TRBD2. The J segment lost 0 bases and the V segment lost 6 bases, leaving 7 bases of the junction unmatched. CDR1 is PRHDT, CDR2 FYEKMQ, per germline (reference sequence). CDR3 length equals 16 residues. The CDR3 reads CASRALAGHSTDTQYF. CDR3 DNA: TGTGCCAGCAGGGCACTAGCGGGCCATAGCACAGATACGCAGTATTTT.

The table lists this clone with a few counts. This sequence joins TRBV7-2 and TRBJ2-1; 15 bases line up with TRBD2. From germline, CDR1 is SGHTA and CDR2 FQGNSA. Losses at the gene ends were 5 bases for V and 4 bases for J; bases not matched to a gene: 3. The CDR3 is 16 residues long. The CDR3 sequence is CASSEGTSGGYNEQFF. As DNA, the CDR3 is TGTGCCAGCAGCGAAGGGACTAGCGGGGGGTACAATGAGCAGTTCTTC.

The rearrangement uses TRBV2 and TRBJ1-1; 9 nucleotides match TRBD1. Per germline, CDR1 SNHLY and CDR2 FYNNEI. The CDR3 spans 14 residues. V dropped 1 base and J dropped 5; count of bases not matched to a gene: 2. CDR3 amino acids: CASSEDRGRTEAFF. CDR3 nucleotide sequence: TGTGCCAGCAGTGAAGACAGGGGGCGGACTGAAGCTTTCTTT. Based on the CDR3 plus reference TRBV2 and TRBJ1-1, the full variable domain is EPEVTQTPSHQVTQMGQEVILRCVPISNHLYFYWYRQILGQKVEFLVSFYNNEISEKSEIFDDQFSVERPDGSNFTLKIRSTKLEDSAMYFCASSEDRGRTEAFFGQGTRLTVV.

Only one count was recorded for this clone. The rearrangement links TRBV5-1 to TRBJ2-7; 9 bases map to TRBD2. V was pared by 0 bases and J by 2 bases, with 3 bases of the junction left unmatched. The CDR3 runs to 15 residues. In germline, CDR1 is SGHRS, CDR2 YFSETQ. The CDR3 DNA reads as TGCGCCAGCAGCTTGGGTGGCGGGGGGGCCTACGAGCAGTACTTC. Its protein product is CASSLGGGGAYEQYF.

The rearrangement links TRBV19 to TRBJ1-1; TRBD1 matches at 7 bases. V shed 5 bases, J shed 4 bases, and the junction held 7 bases outside the gene matches. Germline CDR1 is LNHDA and CDR2 is SQIVND (reference sequence). This CDR3 is built from 14 residues. The CDR3 region has the DNA TGTGCCAGTAGTTTTACAGGGGCGGGCACTGAAGCTTTCTTT. This sequence encodes CASSFTGAGTEAFF.

The chain uses TRBV6-4 and TRBJ1-1, with TRBD1 matching 7 bases. The CDR3 extends over 14 amino acids. V lost 6 bases to trimming and J lost 4 bases; unmatched junction nucleotides: 8. Germline V gives CDR1 MRHNA, CDR2 SNTAGT. The CDR3 DNA sequence: TGTGCCAGCAGCCCGACAGGGCGGGGCACTGAAGCTTTCTTT. It translates to CASSPTGRGTEAFF.

This chain links TRBV19 with TRBJ1-5; D gene unclear. The CDR3 totals 14 residues. Germline CDR1 LNHDA, CDR2 SQIVND (reference sequence). V was cut by 4 bases and J by 1 base, with 8 bases left in between. The CDR3 nucleotides read TGTGCCAGTAGTACATACGGGAGCAATCAGCCCCAGCATTTT. Amino acids: CASSTYGSNQPQHF.

CDR3 bases: TGTGCCAGCGTAGCGGGAGACTTATATACGCAGTATTTT. Its protein product is CASVAGDLYTQYF. This chain links TRBV28 with TRBJ2-3, with TRBD2 identical over 9 bases. The CDR3 is 13 amino acids. Unmatched junction bases numbered 7, after V lost 8 bases and J lost 7 bases. CDR1 MDHEN and CDR2 SYDVKM come from the germline V gene.

The rearrangement links TRBV5-1 to TRBJ2-7; 8 bases fit TRBD2. The V segment lost 0 bases and the J segment 3 bases; nucleotides outside the gene matches: 8. The germline V gene has CDR1 SGHRS and CDR2 YFSETQ. This CDR3 spans 16 amino acids. The CDR3 DNA reads as TGCGCCAGCAGCTTGGGAAATCGGGAGGGGAACTACGAGCAGTACTTC. Its translation is CASSLGNREGNYEQYF.

This clone showed up just a few times. J is TRBJ1-4 and V is TRBV5-1; unclear D gene. CDR3 length equals 13 residues. Between the trimmed V and J ends, which lost 6 bases and 8 bases, there was a span of 14 bases. Per germline, CDR1 SGHRS and CDR2 YFSETQ. The CDR3 loop is CASNPQVTEKLFF. CDR3 coding DNA: TGCGCCAGCAATCCGCAGGTGACCGAAAAACTGTTTTTT.

This chain joins TRBV7-2 and TRBJ2-1, with 9 positions matching TRBD2. Germline CDR1 SGHTA, CDR2 FQGNSA. The CDR3 totals 18 residues. J lost 10 bases, V lost 2 bases, and 18 bases had no gene match. The CDR3 nucleotides read TGTGCCAGCAGCTTACGTCCCGGGACTAGCACCCCAATGGGGGAGCAGTTCTTC. Amino acid sequence: CASSLRPGTSTPMGEQFF.

This chain links TRBV7-9 with TRBJ2-5, with D perhaps TRBD2 (5 bases). Trimming stripped 5 bases from V and 5 bases from J, with 21 bases between. Germline V CDR1 and CDR2: SEHNR, FQNEAQ (reference sequence). The CDR3 consists of 16 residues. The CDR3 protein is CASSPLRSVAQETQYF. CDR3 nucleotide sequence: TGTGCCAGCAGCCCCTTAAGGAGTGTAGCGCAGGAGACCCAGTACTTC.

The table lists this clone with a count of one. The chain combines TRBV29-1 with TRBJ2-3; D might be TRBD2 (7 bases). The V end lost 7 bases, the J end lost 0 bases, and 20 bases lay between the germline ends. CDR1 and CDR2 from the germline V gene are SQVTM and ANQGSEA. The CDR3 contains 16 residues. The CDR3 here is CSAKGGEIGSTDTQYF. The CDR3 coding sequence is TGCAGCGCCAAAGGGGGGGAAATAGGGAGCACAGATACGCAGTATTTT.

The chain links TRBV10-3 to TRBJ2-7, with 11 bases that match TRBD2. The CDR3 is 17 amino acids. With V trimmed by 6 bases and J by 0 bases, 10 bases remained unmatched. CDR1 and CDR2 from the germline V gene are ENHRY and SYGVKD. The CDR3 spells CAISGSTSGNNSYEQYF. CDR3 nucleotides: TGTGCCATCAGCGGTTCGACTAGCGGGAACAACTCCTACGAGCAGTACTTC.

The sample holds a few counts of this clone. A read error may produce the germline difference seen at one junction end. The chain combines TRBV6-1 with TRBJ2-1; no definite D call. The germline gives CDR1 MNHNS, CDR2 SASEGT. The length of the CDR3 is 14 residues. Here the CDR3 reads CASSLQDAYSEQFF. The CDR3 coding sequence is TGTGCCAGCAGCCTCCAGGATGCGTACAGTGAGCAGTTCTTC.

The chain uses TRBV15 and TRBJ2-1; TRBD2 aligns across 10 bases. The CDR3 is 17 residues long. Germline V gives CDR1 LNHNV, CDR2 YYDKDF (reference sequence). V gave up 4 bases and J gave up 5 bases; unmatched junction bases: 11. CDR3: CATSTTPGLAENNEQFF. The DNA for the CDR3 is TGTGCCACCAGCACTACTCCAGGACTAGCGGAAAACAATGAGCAGTTCTTC.